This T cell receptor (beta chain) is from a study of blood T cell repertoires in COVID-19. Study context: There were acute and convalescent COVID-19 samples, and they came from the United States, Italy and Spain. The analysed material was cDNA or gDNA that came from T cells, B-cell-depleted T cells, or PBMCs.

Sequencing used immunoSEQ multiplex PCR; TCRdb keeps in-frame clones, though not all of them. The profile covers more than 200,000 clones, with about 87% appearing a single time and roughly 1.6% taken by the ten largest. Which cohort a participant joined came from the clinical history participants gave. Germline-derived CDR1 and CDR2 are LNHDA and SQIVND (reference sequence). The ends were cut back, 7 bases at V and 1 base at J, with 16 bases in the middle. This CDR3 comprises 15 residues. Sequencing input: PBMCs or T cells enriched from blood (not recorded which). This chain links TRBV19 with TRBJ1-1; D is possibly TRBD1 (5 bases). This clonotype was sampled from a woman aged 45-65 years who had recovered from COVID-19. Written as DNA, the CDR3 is TGTGCCAGTAAAGGGGTCCTTTACACGAACACTGAAGCTTTCTTT. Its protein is CASKGVLYTNTEAFF.